The 2 T cell receptor beta chains presented below share a single source sample, sequenced in a study of technical replicates of blood from several donors. Libraries were prepared by immunoSEQ multiplex PCR; TCRdb keeps only in-frame clonotypes and omits some of them. The sample holds about 15,000 clones, roughly 80% seen once. The source material was PBMCs. Receptors were obtained from a human donor in good health.

The chain has TRBV5-1 and TRBJ2-3; 9 bases are shared with TRBD2. Germline values: CDR1 SGHRS, CDR2 YFSETQ. V gave up 4 bases and J gave up 0 bases; unmatched junction bases: 12. This CDR3 has 18 residues. CDR3 amino acids: CASSTYPTSGASTDTQYF. The DNA for the CDR3 is TGCGCCAGCAGCACTTACCCGACTAGCGGAGCTAGCACAGATACGCAGTATTTT. The variable domain in full, completed from reference TRBV5-1 and TRBJ2-3, reads KAGVTQTPRYLIKTRGQQVTLSCSPISGHRSVSWYQQTPGQGLQFLFEYFSETQRNKGNFPGRFSGRQFSNSRSEMNVSTLELGDSALYLCASSTYPTSGASTDTQYFGPGTRLTVL.

The V call is TRBV6-5, the J call TRBJ2-1; 9 bases agree with TRBD2. Per germline, CDR1 MNHEY and CDR2 SVGAGI. CDR3 length: 15 residues. V lost 2 bases and J lost 2; bases outside the gene matches: 1. The CDR3 loop is CASSYASGTYNEQFF. CDR3 DNA sequence: TGTGCCAGCAGTTACGCTAGCGGGACCTACAATGAGCAGTTCTTC.